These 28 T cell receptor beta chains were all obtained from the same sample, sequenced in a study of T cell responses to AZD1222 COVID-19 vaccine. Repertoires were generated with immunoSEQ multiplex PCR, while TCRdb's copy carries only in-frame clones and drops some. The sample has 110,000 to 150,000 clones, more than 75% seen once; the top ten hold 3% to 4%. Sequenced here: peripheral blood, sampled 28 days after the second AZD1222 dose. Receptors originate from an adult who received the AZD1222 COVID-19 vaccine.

In nucleotides, the CDR3 is TGCGCCAGCTCGATGACCGGGACAGGAGCCTACGAGCAGTACTTC. This gives the protein CASSMTGTGAYEQYF. This chain connects TRBV4-1 to TRBJ2-7, with 8 bases aligning to TRBD1. CDR1 and CDR2 from the germline V gene are MGHRA and YSYEKL. The CDR3 consists of 15 residues. Trimming cost V 8 bases and J 2 bases; bases outside gene matches: 11.

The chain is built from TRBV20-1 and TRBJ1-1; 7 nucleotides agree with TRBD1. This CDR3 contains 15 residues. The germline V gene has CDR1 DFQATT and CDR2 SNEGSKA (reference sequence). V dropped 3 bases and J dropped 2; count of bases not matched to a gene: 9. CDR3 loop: CSASLAGTANTEAFF. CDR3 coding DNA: TGCAGTGCTAGTTTGGCGGGGACAGCAAACACTGAAGCTTTCTTT.

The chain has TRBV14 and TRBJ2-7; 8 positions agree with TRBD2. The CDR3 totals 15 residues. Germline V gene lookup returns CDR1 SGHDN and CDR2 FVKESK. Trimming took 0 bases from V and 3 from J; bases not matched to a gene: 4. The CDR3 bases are TGTGCCAGCAGCCAAGAACTAGCGGCCGTCTACGAGCAGTACTTC. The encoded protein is CASSQELAAVYEQYF.

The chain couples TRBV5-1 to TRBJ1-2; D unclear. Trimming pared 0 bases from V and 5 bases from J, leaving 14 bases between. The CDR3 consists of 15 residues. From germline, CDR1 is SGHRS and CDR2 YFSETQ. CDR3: CASSLEGFSGYGYTF. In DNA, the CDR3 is TGCGCCAGCAGCTTGGAAGGCTTCAGCGGTTATGGCTACACCTTC.

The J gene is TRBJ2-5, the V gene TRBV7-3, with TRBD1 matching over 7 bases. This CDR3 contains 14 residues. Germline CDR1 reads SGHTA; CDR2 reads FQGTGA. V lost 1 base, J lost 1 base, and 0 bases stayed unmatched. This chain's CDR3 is CASSLRDSQETQYF. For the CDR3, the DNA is TGTGCCAGCAGCTTAAGGGACAGCCAAGAGACCCAGTACTTC.

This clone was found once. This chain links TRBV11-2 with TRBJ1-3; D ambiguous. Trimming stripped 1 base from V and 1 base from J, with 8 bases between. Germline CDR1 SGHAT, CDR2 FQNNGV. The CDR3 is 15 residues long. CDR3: CASSLVPVSGNTIYF. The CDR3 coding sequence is TGTGCCAGCAGCTTAGTCCCAGTTTCTGGAAACACCATATATTTT. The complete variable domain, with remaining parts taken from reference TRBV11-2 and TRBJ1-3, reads EAGVAQSPRYKIIEKRQSVAFWCNPISGHATLYWYQQILGQGPKLLIQFQNNGVVDDSQLPKDRFSAERLKGVDSTLKIQPAKLEDSAVYLCASSLVPVSGNTIYFGEGSWLTVV.

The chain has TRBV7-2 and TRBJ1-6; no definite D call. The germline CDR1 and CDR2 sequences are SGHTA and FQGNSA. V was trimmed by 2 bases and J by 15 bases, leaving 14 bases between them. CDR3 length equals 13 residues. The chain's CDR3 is CASSLSQDELLHF. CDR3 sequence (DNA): TGTGCCAGCAGCTTAAGCCAAGATGAACTCCTCCACTTT. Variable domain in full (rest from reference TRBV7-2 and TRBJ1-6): GAGVSQSPSNKVTEKGKDVELRCDPISGHTALYWYRQSLGQGLEFLIYFQGNSAPDKSGLPSDRFSAERTGGSVSTLTIQRTQQEDSAVYLCASSLSQDELLHFGNGTRLTVT.

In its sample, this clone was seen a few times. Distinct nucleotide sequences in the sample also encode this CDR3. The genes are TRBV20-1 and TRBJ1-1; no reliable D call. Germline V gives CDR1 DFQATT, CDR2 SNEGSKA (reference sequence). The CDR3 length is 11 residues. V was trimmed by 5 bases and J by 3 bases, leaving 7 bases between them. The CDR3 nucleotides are TGCAGTGCTTTGGGAGACACTGAAGCTTTCTTT. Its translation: CSALGDTEAFF.

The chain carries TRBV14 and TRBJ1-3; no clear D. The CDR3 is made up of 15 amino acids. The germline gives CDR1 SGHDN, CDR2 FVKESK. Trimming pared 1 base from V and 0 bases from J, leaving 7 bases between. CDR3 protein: CASSQVPNSGNTIYF. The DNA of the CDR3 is TGTGCCAGCAGCCAAGTCCCGAACTCTGGAAACACCATATATTTT.

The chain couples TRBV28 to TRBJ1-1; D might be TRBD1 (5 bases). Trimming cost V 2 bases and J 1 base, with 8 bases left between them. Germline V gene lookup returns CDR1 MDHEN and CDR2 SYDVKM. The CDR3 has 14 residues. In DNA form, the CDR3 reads TGTGCCAGCAGTTTAGGAGGGACGAACACTGAAGCTTTCTTT. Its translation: CASSLGGTNTEAFF.

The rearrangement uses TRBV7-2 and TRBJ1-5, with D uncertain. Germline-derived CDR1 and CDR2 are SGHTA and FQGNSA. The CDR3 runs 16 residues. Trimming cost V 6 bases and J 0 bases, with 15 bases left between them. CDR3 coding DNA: TGTGCCAGCAGGAGGACTTACGGCGATAGCAATCAGCCCCAGCATTTT. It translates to CASRRTYGDSNQPQHF.

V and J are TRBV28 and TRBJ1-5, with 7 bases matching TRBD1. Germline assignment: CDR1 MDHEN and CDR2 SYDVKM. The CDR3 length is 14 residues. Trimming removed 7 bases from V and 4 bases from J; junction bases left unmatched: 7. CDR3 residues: CASNGQDLNQPQHF. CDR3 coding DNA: TGTGCCAGCAACGGACAGGACCTAAATCAGCCCCAGCATTTT.

The DNA of the CDR3 is TGTGCCAGCAGCTTAGGCGGAACAGGGACCTACGAGCAGTACTTC. This codes for CASSLGGTGTYEQYF. The rearrangement joins TRBV11-2 to TRBJ2-7; a weak D match, TRBD1 (6 bases). The V gene lost 1 base and the J gene lost 2 bases, with 12 bases spanning the gap. The germline CDR1 and CDR2 sequences are SGHAT and FQNNGV. This CDR3 contains 15 residues.

The CDR3 region is CASSLGTLYGYTF. CDR3 DNA sequence: TGCGCCAGCAGCTTGGGGACGCTCTATGGCTACACCTTC. V usage is TRBV5-1 and J usage is TRBJ1-2, with D unclear. This CDR3 is built from 13 residues. The germline CDR1 and CDR2 sequences are SGHRS and YFSETQ. V was pared by 0 bases and J by 4 bases, with 7 bases between.

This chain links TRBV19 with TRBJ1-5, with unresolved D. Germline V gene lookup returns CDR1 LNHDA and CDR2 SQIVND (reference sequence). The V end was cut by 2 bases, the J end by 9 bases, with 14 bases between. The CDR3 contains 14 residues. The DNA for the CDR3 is TGTGCCAGTAGTATATCCCGGGGTAGTGGGCCCCAGCATTTT. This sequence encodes CASSISRGSGPQHF.

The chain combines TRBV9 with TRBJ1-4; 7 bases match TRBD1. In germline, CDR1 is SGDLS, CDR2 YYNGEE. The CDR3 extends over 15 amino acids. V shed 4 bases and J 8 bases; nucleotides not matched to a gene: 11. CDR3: CASSPRDSVEEKLFF. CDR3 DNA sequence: TGTGCCAGCAGCCCTCGGGACAGTGTGGAGGAAAAACTGTTTTTT.

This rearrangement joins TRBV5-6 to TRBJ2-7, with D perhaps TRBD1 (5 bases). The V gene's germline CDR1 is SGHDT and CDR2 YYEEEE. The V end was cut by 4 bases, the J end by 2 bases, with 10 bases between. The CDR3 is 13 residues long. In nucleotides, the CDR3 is TGTGCCAGCAGCATGTGGGGCACCTACGAGCAGTACTTC. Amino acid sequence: CASSMWGTYEQYF.

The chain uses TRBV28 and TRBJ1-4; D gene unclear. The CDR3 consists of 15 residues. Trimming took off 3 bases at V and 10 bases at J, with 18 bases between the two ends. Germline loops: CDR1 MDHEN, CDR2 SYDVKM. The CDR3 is CASSLADRVLVKLFF. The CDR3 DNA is TGTGCCAGCAGTTTGGCGGATAGGGTGCTGGTAAAACTGTTTTTT.

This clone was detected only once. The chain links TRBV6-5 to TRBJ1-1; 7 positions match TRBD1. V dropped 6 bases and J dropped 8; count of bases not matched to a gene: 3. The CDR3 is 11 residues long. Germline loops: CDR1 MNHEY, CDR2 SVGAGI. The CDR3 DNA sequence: TGTGCCAGCAGGAGGGGGCCCGAAGCTTTCTTT. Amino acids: CASRRGPEAFF.

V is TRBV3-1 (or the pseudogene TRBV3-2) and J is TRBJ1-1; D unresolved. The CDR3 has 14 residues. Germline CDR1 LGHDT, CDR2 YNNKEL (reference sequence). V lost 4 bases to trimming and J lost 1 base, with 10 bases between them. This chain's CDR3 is CASSPSEQNTEAFF. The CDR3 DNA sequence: TGTGCCAGCAGCCCCTCAGAACAGAACACTGAAGCTTTCTTT.

CDR3 DNA sequence: TGTGCCAGCAGCCACCTTGACAGGGGGTCTTCACCCCTCCACTTT. Its translation: CASSHLDRGSSPLHF. The V gene is TRBV3-1 (or the pseudogene TRBV3-2), the J gene TRBJ1-6; 9 bases match TRBD1. Germline CDR1 and CDR2: LGHDT and YNNKEL (reference sequence). The trim removed 3 bases at V and 9 bases at J, leaving 6 bases unmatched. CDR3 length: 15 residues.

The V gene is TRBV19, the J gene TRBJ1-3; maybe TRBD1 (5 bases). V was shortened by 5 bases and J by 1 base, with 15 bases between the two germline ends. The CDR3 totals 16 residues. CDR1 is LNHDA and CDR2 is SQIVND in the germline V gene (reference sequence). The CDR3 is CASSPVGGRSGNTIYF. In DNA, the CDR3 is TGTGCCAGTAGTCCCGTGGGGGGTAGATCTGGAAACACCATATATTTT.

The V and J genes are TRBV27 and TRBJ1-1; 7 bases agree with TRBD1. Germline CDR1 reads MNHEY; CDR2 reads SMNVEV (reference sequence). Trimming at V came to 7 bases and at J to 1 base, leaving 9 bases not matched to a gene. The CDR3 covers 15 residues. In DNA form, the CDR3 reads TGTGCCAGCACCACTCTAGGACAGGCGAACACTGAAGCTTTCTTT. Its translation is CASTTLGQANTEAFF.

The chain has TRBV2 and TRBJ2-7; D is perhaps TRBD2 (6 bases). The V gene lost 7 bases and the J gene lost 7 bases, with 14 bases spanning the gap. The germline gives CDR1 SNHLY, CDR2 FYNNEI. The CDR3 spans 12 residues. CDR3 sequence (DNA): TGTGCCAGCACGCGCGGGGTTGGGGAGCAGTACTTC. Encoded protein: CASTRGVGEQYF.

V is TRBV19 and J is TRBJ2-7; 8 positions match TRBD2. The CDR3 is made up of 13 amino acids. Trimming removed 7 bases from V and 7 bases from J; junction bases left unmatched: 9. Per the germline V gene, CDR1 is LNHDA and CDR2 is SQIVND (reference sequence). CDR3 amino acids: CASMDRGGLEQYF. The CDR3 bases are TGTGCCAGTATGGACCGCGGGGGGTTGGAGCAGTACTTC.

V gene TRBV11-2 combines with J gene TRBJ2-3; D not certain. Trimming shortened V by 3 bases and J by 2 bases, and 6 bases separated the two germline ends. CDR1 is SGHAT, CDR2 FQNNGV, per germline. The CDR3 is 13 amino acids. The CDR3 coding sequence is TGTGCCAGCAGCTTTTGGTACACAGATACGCAGTATTTT. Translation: CASSFWYTDTQYF.

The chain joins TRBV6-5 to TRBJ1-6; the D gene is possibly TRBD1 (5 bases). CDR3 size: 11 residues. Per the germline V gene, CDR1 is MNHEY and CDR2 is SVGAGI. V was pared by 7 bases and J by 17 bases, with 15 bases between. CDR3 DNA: TGTGCCAGCAAACAACTCGGGGCCGTCCACTTT. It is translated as CASKQLGAVHF.

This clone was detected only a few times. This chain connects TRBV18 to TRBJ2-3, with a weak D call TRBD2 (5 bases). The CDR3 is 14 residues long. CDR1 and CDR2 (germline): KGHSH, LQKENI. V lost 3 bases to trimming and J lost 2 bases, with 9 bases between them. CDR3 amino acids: CASSPGSDTDTQYF. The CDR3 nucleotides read TGTGCCAGCTCACCCGGTAGCGACACAGATACGCAGTATTTT.